This T cell receptor (beta chain) was retrieved from a study of cytomegalovirus exposure and HLA in healthy donors. Germline V gene data show CDR1 as LGHNA and CDR2 as YSLEER. V lost 0 bases, J lost 7 bases, and 18 bases lay in between. This CDR3 comprises 17 residues. PCR amplification relied on 60 Vbeta primers (plus 13 Jbeta primers). Only in-frame clones appear in the TCRdb table, and some are missing; sequencing was by immunoSEQ multiplex PCR. The data contain 120,000 or so clones, over 65% of them singletons. As for this clone: Its specificity is unknown.

Findings of the study overall: TCR beta sequences reportedly predicted most subjects' HLA-A and HLA-B alleles accurately. Another analysis was done later, and it associated around 16,000 TCR beta sequences with HLA alleles at 0.05 false discovery rate. A likely sequencing artifact accounted for one observed cluster of highly shared sequence variants.

Sequenced sample: PBMCs. The clonotype comes from a man younger than 40 in good health and CMV-seropositive. J is TRBJ2-2 and V is TRBV4-3, with a weak D call TRBD2 (7 bases). This chain's CDR3 is CASSQDLPGGLHGELFF. The CDR3 nucleotides read TGCGCCAGCAGCCAAGACCTCCCGGGGGGCCTACACGGGGAGCTGTTTTTT.